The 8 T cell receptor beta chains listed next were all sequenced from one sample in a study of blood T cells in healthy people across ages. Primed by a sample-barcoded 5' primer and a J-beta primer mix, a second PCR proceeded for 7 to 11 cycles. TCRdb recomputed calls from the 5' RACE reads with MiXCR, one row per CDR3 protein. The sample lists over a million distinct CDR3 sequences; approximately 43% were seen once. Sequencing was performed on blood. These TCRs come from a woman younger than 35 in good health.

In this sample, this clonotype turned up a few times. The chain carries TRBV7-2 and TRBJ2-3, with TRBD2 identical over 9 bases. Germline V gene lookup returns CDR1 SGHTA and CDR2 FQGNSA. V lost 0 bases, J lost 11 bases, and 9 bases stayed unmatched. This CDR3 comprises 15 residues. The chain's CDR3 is CASSLASGRSSRQYF. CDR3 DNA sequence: TGTGCCAGCAGCTTAGCCAGCGGGAGGTCTAGTCGGCAGTATTTT. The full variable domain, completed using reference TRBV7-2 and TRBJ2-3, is GAGVSQSPSNKVTEKGKDVELRCDPISGHTALYWYRQSLGQGLEFLIYFQGNSAPDKSGLPSDRFSAERTGGSVSTLTIQRTQQEDSAVYLCASSLASGRSSRQYFGPGTRLTVL.

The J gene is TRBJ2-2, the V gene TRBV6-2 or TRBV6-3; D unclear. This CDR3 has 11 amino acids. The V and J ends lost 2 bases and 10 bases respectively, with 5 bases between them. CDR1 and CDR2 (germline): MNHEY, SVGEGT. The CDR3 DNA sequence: TGTGCCAGCAGTTACCCCTCGGAGCTGTTTTTT. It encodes CASSYPSELFF.

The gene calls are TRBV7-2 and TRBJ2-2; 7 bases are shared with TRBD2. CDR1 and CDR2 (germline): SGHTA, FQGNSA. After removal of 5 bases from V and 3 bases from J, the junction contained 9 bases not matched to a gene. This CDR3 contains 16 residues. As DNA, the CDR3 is TGTGCCAGCAGCCACGGACTAGTTGGGTACACCGGGGAGCTGTTTTTT. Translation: CASSHGLVGYTGELFF.

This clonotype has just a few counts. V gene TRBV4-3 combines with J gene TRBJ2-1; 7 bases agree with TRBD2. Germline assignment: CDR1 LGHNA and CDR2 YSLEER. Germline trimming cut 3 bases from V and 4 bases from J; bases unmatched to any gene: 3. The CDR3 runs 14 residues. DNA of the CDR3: TGCGCCAGCAGCCAGGGGACTAAATACAATGAGCAGTTCTTC. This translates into CASSQGTKYNEQFF.

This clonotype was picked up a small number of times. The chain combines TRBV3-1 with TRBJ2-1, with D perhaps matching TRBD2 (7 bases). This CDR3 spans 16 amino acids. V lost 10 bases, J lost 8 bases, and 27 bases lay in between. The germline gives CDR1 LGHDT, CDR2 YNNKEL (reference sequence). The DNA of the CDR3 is TGTGCCACAAGGGGGGCCCGCGGGGGTGGTTTCGATGAGCAGTTCTTC. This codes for CATRGARGGGFDEQFF.

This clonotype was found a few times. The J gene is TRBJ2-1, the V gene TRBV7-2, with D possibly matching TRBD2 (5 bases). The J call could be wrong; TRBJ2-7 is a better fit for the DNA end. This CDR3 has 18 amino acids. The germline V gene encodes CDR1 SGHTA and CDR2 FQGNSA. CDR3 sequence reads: CASSTEGLTVSSYNEQYF. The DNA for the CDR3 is TGTGCCAGCAGCACTGAGGGCCTGACTGTGAGCTCCTACAATGAGCAGTACTTC.

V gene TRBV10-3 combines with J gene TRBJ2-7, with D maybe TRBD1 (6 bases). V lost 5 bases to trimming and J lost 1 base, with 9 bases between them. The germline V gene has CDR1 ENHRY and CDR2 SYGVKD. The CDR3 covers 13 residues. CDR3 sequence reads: CAISYDRSYEQYF. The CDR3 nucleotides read TGTGCCATCAGTTACGACAGGTCCTACGAGCAGTACTTC.

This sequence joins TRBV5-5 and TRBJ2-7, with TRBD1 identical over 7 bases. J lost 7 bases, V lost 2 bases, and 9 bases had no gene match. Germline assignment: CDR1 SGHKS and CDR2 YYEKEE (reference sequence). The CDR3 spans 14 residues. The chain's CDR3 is CASSFDRALNEQYF. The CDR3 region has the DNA TGTGCCAGCAGCTTTGACAGGGCTCTCAATGAGCAGTACTTC.